The 25 T cell receptor beta chains below come from one sample, sequenced in a study of blood T cell repertoires in COVID-19. The data were produced by immunoSEQ multiplex PCR, yet TCRdb's version contains in-frame clones alone and is incomplete. The sample includes 30,000 to 45,000 clones, 89% of them seen just once. The sequenced sample consisted of peripheral blood. Receptors originate from a human donor in a cohort sampled during active COVID-19.

Only a few counts were recorded for this clone. CDR3: CASSFQWRLAGLRPGELFF. Written as DNA, the CDR3 is TGTGCCAGCAGTTTTCAGTGGCGACTAGCGGGACTAAGGCCCGGGGAGCTGTTTTTT. The rearrangement links TRBV28 to TRBJ2-2; 11 nucleotides match TRBD2. The junction had 15 bases not matched to a gene; V was cut back by 3 bases and J by 6 bases. The CDR3 spans 19 residues. The germline gives CDR1 MDHEN, CDR2 SYDVKM.

The chain is built from TRBV29-1 and TRBJ2-2; D is uncertain. Germline CDR1 and CDR2: SQVTM and ANQGSEA. Trimming took 5 bases from V and 1 from J, leaving 2 bases between them. The CDR3 extends over 11 amino acids. CDR3 region: CSVRNTGELFF. The CDR3 nucleotides read TGCAGCGTTCGGAACACCGGGGAGCTGTTTTTT.

The chain links TRBV7-2 to TRBJ2-5; a weak D match, TRBD2 (5 bases). CDR1 is SGHTA, CDR2 FQGNSA, per germline. V shed 5 bases and J shed 5 bases, with 12 bases lying between them. The CDR3 sequence is 13 residues long. The CDR3 loop reads CASSIGVVETQYF. In DNA, the CDR3 is TGTGCCAGCAGCATCGGGGTCGTGGAGACCCAGTACTTC. Filled out from reference TRBV7-2 and TRBJ2-5, the complete variable domain reads GAGVSQSPSNKVTEKGKDVELRCDPISGHTALYWYRQSLGQGLEFLIYFQGNSAPDKSGLPSDRFSAERTGGSVSTLTIQRTQQEDSAVYLCASSIGVVETQYFGPGTRLLVL.

The chain combines TRBV28 with TRBJ2-5; tentative D call: TRBD1 (6 bases). V was clipped by 5 bases and J by 5 bases, with 18 bases between them. CDR3 size: 15 residues. Per the germline V gene, CDR1 is MDHEN and CDR2 is SYDVKM. In nucleotides, the CDR3 is TGTGCCAGCAGTCCCCTTAACAGGGAGTGGGAGACCCAGTACTTC. Translated: CASSPLNREWETQYF.

The chain couples TRBV11-2 to TRBJ2-1; D gene ambiguous. From germline, CDR1 is SGHAT and CDR2 FQNNGV. This CDR3 has 16 residues. V was pared by 4 bases and J by 9 bases, with 22 bases between. Written as DNA, the CDR3 is TGTGCCAGCAGCTCCCGGCCCGGGTCACCCCTTGGTGAGCAGTTCTTC. It is translated as CASSSRPGSPLGEQFF.

The chain recombines TRBV28 with TRBJ2-1; 10 bases map to TRBD2. The trim removed 5 bases at V and 0 bases at J, leaving 1 base unmatched. The CDR3 spans 15 residues. The germline V gene encodes CDR1 MDHEN and CDR2 SYDVKM. CDR3 DNA sequence: TGTGCCAGCAGTCTAGCGGGGGCCTCCTACAATGAGCAGTTCTTC. This encodes CASSLAGASYNEQFF.

This chain links TRBV5-1 with TRBJ2-1; TRBD2 matches at 13 bases. This CDR3 region has 14 residues. J lost 7 bases, V lost 5 bases, and 3 bases had no gene match. Germline-derived CDR1 and CDR2 are SGHRS and YFSETQ. This chain's CDR3 is CASRTSGGANEQFF. CDR3 in DNA: TGCGCCAGCAGAACTAGCGGGGGGGCAAATGAGCAGTTCTTC.

V gene TRBV29-1 combines with J gene TRBJ2-3; TRBD2 matches at 14 bases. There are 15 residues in the CDR3. Germline V gene sequence: CDR1 SQVTM, CDR2 ANQGSEA. The junction had 2 bases not matched to a gene; V was cut back by 3 bases and J by 3 bases. The CDR3 DNA reads TGCAGCGTTGATGGGACTAGCGGGAGAACAGATACGCAGTATTTT. Translating gives CSVDGTSGRTDTQYF.

The CDR3 sequence: CAITPGEDYGYTF. DNA of the CDR3: TGTGCCATCACCCCCGGGGAAGACTATGGCTACACCTTC. The chain couples TRBV10-3 to TRBJ1-2; D call uncertain. CDR1 is ENHRY, CDR2 SYGVKD, per germline. V shed 7 bases and J shed 3 bases, with 12 bases lying between them. The length of the CDR3 is 13 residues.

This clone was counted a single time. The chain combines TRBV5-1 with TRBJ1-4; tentatively, D is TRBD1 (5 bases). The CDR3 has 15 amino acids. V was trimmed by 1 base and J by 7 bases, leaving 14 bases between them. CDR1 and CDR2 (germline): SGHRS, YFSETQ. CDR3 bases: TGCGCCAGCAGCTTGAGTGGGGCGCGGGGTGAAAAACTGTTTTTT. Its protein product is CASSLSGARGEKLFF. The complete variable domain, with remaining parts taken from reference TRBV5-1 and TRBJ1-4, reads KAGVTQTPRYLIKTRGQQVTLSCSPISGHRSVSWYQQTPGQGLQFLFEYFSETQRNKGNFPGRFSGRQFSNSRSEMNVSTLELGDSALYLCASSLSGARGEKLFFGSGTQLSVL.

CDR3 sequence: CAITAGYSGANVLTF. The CDR3 coding sequence is TGTGCCATCACCGCAGGGTACTCTGGGGCCAACGTCCTGACTTTC. The chain has TRBV10-3 and TRBJ2-6; D is possibly TRBD1 (5 bases). The germline V gene encodes CDR1 ENHRY and CDR2 SYGVKD. This CDR3 contains 15 residues. V lost 7 bases, J lost 0 bases, and 10 bases lay in between.

This sequence joins TRBV7-6 and TRBJ2-3; the D gene is possibly TRBD2 (6 bases). V shed 5 bases and J shed 1 base, with 13 bases lying between them. CDR3 size: 15 residues. Germline loops: CDR1 SGHVS, CDR2 FNYEAQ. The CDR3 loop is CASSRAGFGTDTQYF. In nucleotides, the CDR3 is TGTGCCAGCAGCCGGGCGGGGTTTGGCACAGATACGCAGTATTTT. Full variable domain (missing parts from reference TRBV7-6 and TRBJ2-3): GAGVSQSPRYKVTKRGQDVALRCDPISGHVSLYWYRQALGQGPEFLTYFNYEAQQDKSGLPNDRFSAERPEGSISTLTIQRTEQRDSAMYRCASSRAGFGTDTQYFGPGTRLTVL.

This clone was observed a single time. The chain employs TRBV6-5 and TRBJ1-2, with D perhaps TRBD1 (5 bases). V was trimmed by 0 bases and J by 4 bases, leaving 12 bases between them. CDR1 is MNHEY and CDR2 is SVGAGI in the germline V gene. The CDR3 consists of 15 residues. The CDR3 loop reads CASSYSSGGFYGYTF. In DNA form, the CDR3 reads TGTGCCAGCAGTTACTCGAGCGGGGGTTTCTATGGCTACACCTTC.

The gene calls are TRBV5-5 and TRBJ1-1; unclear D gene. Germline V gene lookup returns CDR1 SGHKS and CDR2 YYEKEE (reference sequence). The CDR3 sequence is 15 residues long. V was shortened by 0 bases and J by 2 bases, with 11 bases between the two germline ends. The CDR3 DNA is TGTGCCAGCAGCTTGGCCCCGGCGGGAAACACTGAAGCTTTCTTT. Its translation is CASSLAPAGNTEAFF.

The chain carries TRBV10-3 and TRBJ1-2, with a possible D match to TRBD1 (5 bases). This CDR3 has 13 amino acids. Germline V gene data show CDR1 as ENHRY and CDR2 as SYGVKD. With 6 bases removed from V and 10 bases from J, the gap between germline ends came to 18 bases. Written as DNA, the CDR3 is TGTGCCATCAGCCTCCCCGGGGGAGGAGACTACACCTTC. Its translation: CAISLPGGGDYTF.

CDR3 in amino acids: CSARDSFYNEQFF. The CDR3 DNA reads as TGCAGCGCCCGGGACAGTTTTTACAATGAGCAGTTCTTC. The chain employs TRBV29-1 and TRBJ2-1; 7 nucleotides align to TRBD1. CDR1 is SQVTM, CDR2 ANQGSEA, per germline. The CDR3 sequence is 13 residues long. The trim removed 7 bases at V and 4 bases at J, leaving 7 bases unmatched.

The V gene is TRBV7-2, the J gene TRBJ1-3; D gene uncertain. With 5 bases removed from V and 0 bases from J, the gap between germline ends came to 11 bases. The CDR3 consists of 15 residues. CDR1 and CDR2 from the germline V gene are SGHTA and FQGNSA. The CDR3 nucleotides are TGTGCCAGCAGCCCGGGCGGGCCCTCTGGAAACACCATATATTTT. This encodes CASSPGGPSGNTIYF.

The chain carries TRBV5-4 and TRBJ1-1, with 8 bases identical to TRBD1. CDR1 and CDR2 from the germline V gene are SGHNT and YYREEE (reference sequence). This CDR3 has 15 residues. The ends lost 0 bases at V and 5 bases at J; junction bases unmatched: 6. CDR3 DNA sequence: TGTGCCAGCAGCTTGGGGGGGACAGGTCGGACTGAAGCTTTCTTT. This gives the protein CASSLGGTGRTEAFF.

In nucleotides, the CDR3 is TGTGCCAGCACCGTGTCACAGGGGAAGGATGGCTACACCTTC. This sequence encodes CASTVSQGKDGYTF. V and J are TRBV2 and TRBJ1-2; TRBD1 aligns across 7 bases. Germline CDR1 is SNHLY and CDR2 is FYNNEI. V shed 7 bases, J shed 6 bases, and the junction held 11 bases outside the gene matches. This CDR3 comprises 14 residues.

J is TRBJ1-2 and V is TRBV27; D gene uncertain. The CDR3 sequence is 13 residues long. The V gene's germline CDR1 is MNHEY and CDR2 SMNVEV (reference sequence). Trimming shortened V by 7 bases and J by 7 bases, and 16 bases separated the two germline ends. This chain's CDR3 is CASKDTSRGGYTF. CDR3 nucleotides: TGTGCCAGCAAAGACACTTCCCGGGGTGGCTACACCTTC.

In its sample, this clone was seen a few times. V gene TRBV3-1 (or the pseudogene TRBV3-2) combines with J gene TRBJ2-7; 7 bases align to TRBD2. The length of the CDR3 is 15 residues. J was trimmed by 4 bases and V by 1 base; bases with no gene match: 7. Germline V gene data show CDR1 as LGHDT and CDR2 as YNNKEL (reference sequence). The CDR3 coding sequence is TGTGCCAGCAGCCAAGCTCCGCCCGGGGGGTACGAGCAGTACTTC. This gives the protein CASSQAPPGGYEQYF.

The genes are TRBV5-5 and TRBJ1-6; D is uncertain. This CDR3 is 14 amino acids long. From germline, CDR1 is SGHKS and CDR2 YYEKEE (reference sequence). Trimming took off 2 bases at V and 1 base at J, with 4 bases between the two ends. The CDR3 loop reads CASSFSSYNSPLHF. DNA of the CDR3: TGTGCCAGCAGCTTTTCTTCCTATAATTCACCCCTCCACTTT. The whole variable domain, remainder taken from reference TRBV5-5 and TRBJ1-6, is DAGVTQSPTHLIKTRGQQVTLRCSPISGHKSVSWYQQVLGQGPQFIFQYYEKEERGRGNFPDRFSARQFPNYSSELNVNALLLGDSALYLCASSFSSYNSPLHFGNGTRLTVT.

This CDR3 is CASSLARGDYGYTF. The CDR3 coding sequence is TGTGCCAGCAGCTTGGCCCGGGGAGACTATGGCTACACCTTC. The rearrangement uses TRBV5-4 and TRBJ1-2; D uncertain. Germline-derived CDR1 and CDR2 are SGHNT and YYREEE (reference sequence). The V end was cut by 0 bases, the J end by 3 bases, with 9 bases between. The length of the CDR3 is 14 residues.

V gene TRBV2 combines with J gene TRBJ2-4; 14 bases are shared with TRBD2. This CDR3 region has 16 residues. From germline, CDR1 is SNHLY and CDR2 FYNNEI. V trimming: 0 bases; J trimming: 15 bases; junction bases outside the gene matches: 10. In nucleotides, the CDR3 is TGTGCCAGCAGTGAAGCGAGAGGACTAGCGGGGGGATCCTTGTACTTC. This codes for CASSEARGLAGGSLYF.

The chain employs TRBV21-1 and TRBJ1-6; the table names TRBD1, a call not compared with the DNA. TRBV21-1 is a pseudogene segment. This CDR3 comprises 17 residues. Here the CDR3 DNA reads TGTGCCAGCAGCGCGCTACAGGGTGTGACTTATAATTCACCCCTCCACTTT. Its protein product is CASSALQGVTYNSPLHF.